This T cell receptor (beta chain) stems from a study of cytomegalovirus exposure and HLA in healthy donors. 13 Jbeta primers and 60 Vbeta primers were used for the PCR. The assay was immunoSEQ multiplex PCR, and TCRdb's table has in-frame clones only and misses some. The repertoire consists of about 110,000 clones, with about 73% occurring once and the leading ten covering 8% to 8.5%. As for this clone: Its antigen is undetermined.

Study-wide points: Sequencing had likely introduced a cluster of highly shared sequence variants as an artifact. Some V segments could not be told apart, so they were left out, TRBV6-2 and TRBV6-3 among them.

The CDR3 totals 14 residues. Germline CDR1 and CDR2: SQVTM and ANQGSEA. Trimming left V 6 bases short and J 5 bases short, with 16 bases between. Unrecorded immune exposures were likely, despite nominal health at sampling. This chain uses TRBV29-1 with TRBJ2-2, with D possibly matching TRBD2 (7 bases). The origin of this receptor is a woman aged 40 to 55 in good health and CMV-seropositive. Sample: PBMCs. The CDR3 region has the DNA TGCAGCGTCCACACAGGGAGGGGAACCGGGGAGCTGTTTTTT. Protein sequence: CSVHTGRGTGELFF.